Detailed here is one T cell receptor beta chain. The library labeled individual cDNA molecules by adding unique molecular identifiers to them. Using its own MiXCR run on the RACE reads, TCRdb lists one record per CDR3 protein. The sample includes approximately 60,000 distinct CDR3 sequences, more than 8% of them seen just once. The data belong to a study of human T cells and chemical hapten exposure. Sample time point: pre-sensitization, week 0. Treatment described: therapeutic diphenylcyclopropenone sensitization with weekly scalp DPC. The starting material, unfractionated whole blood, was used for total RNA extraction. CDR3 length: 12 residues. CDR1 and CDR2 from the germline V gene are MDHEN and SYDVKM. Trimming removed 8 bases from V and 4 bases from J, with 9 bases in between.

The chain combines TRBV28 with TRBJ2-1; D unresolved. Sequencing used whole blood, obtained in connection with sensitization to the hapten diphenylcyclopropenone (DPC). The TCR was taken from a man in his forties with alopecia areata. Some clones in this sample may be carry-over from other donors' samples. The CDR3 region is CASGVPYNEQFF. The CDR3 bases are TGTGCCAGCGGAGTCCCGTACAATGAGCAGTTCTTC.